This T cell receptor beta chain derives from a study of siplizumab effects on memory and regulatory T cells. The study, taken as a whole, reports: It seemed that naive T cells were more diverse than memory cells and were major contributors to the alloresponse.

V was cut by 4 bases and J by 4 bases, with 8 bases left in between. The CDR3 has 13 amino acids. In germline, CDR1 is MGHRA, CDR2 YSYEKL. TCR templates, roughly 100,000 per sample, were assayed. Some clones are missing from TCRdb's copy, which holds only in-frame ones; the method was immunoSEQ multiplex PCR. Of tens of thousands of clones detected, around 94% appear once; the ten largest clones hold around 0.33%. Notes on this clone: What it binds is unknown.

The specimen sequenced was non-Treg CD4+ T cells sorted from blood. This rearrangement joins TRBV4-1 to TRBJ1-5, with a tentative D call TRBD1 (6 bases). The sequence was collected from a human donor in good health. The CDR3 spells CASSRGQNQPQHF. In DNA form, the CDR3 reads TGCGCCAGCAGCCGGGGACAAAATCAGCCCCAGCATTTT.